This is a list of T cell receptor beta chains from one sample in a study of identical twins. TCRdb fed the 5' RACE reads into MiXCR, producing one record per CDR3 protein. The profile covers approximately 220,000 distinct CDR3 sequences, with about 7.5% appearing a single time and just under 2% taken by the ten largest. The sample also formed part of further work on yellow fever vaccine responses in identical twins.

The sequenced sample was memory (CD45RO+) T cells sorted from blood. These receptors were collected from a young woman in good health. Each CDR3 is given with its conserved first and last residue. Rows may omit the clone size; those that give it use once, few, many or a size class.

J gene,clone size,V gene,CDR3 protein
TRBJ2-7,-,TRBV6-1,CASRDGLAAAYEQYF
TRBJ1-1,many,TRBV20-1,CSAAGQGAEAFF
TRBJ2-2,many,TRBV29-1,CSVGVPSLYTGELFF
TRBJ2-1,many,TRBV20-1,CSAGRPSGSDEQFF
TRBJ1-4,many,TRBV16,CASSQPGTGGEKLFF
TRBJ2-5,few,TRBV5-1,CASSLGTSGSETQYF
TRBJ2-7,-,TRBV12-3/TRBV12-4,CASSFKQGYEQYF
TRBJ2-4,few,TRBV20-1,CSARGGIAGARDQYF
TRBJ2-7,many,TRBV20-1,CSARPPGGIYSYEQYF
TRBJ2-7,many,TRBV20-1,CSASSGGRRNEQYF
TRBJ2-7,few,TRBV20-1,CSASSGTYEQYF
TRBJ2-2,many,TRBV12-3/TRBV12-4,CASIRTGNPTGELFF
TRBJ1-1,many,TRBV14,CASSQDRRMNTEAFF
TRBJ2-5,many,TRBV6-5,CASSLLGLTGGETQYF
TRBJ2-2,few,TRBV24-1,CATRDRGETGELFF
TRBJ2-2,few,TRBV28,CASSLRRGLRTGELFF
TRBJ2-5,-,TRBV25-1,CASSLGGLAEKETQYF
TRBJ2-5,few,TRBV30,CAWENRGTETQYF
TRBJ2-7,many,TRBV24-1,CATSEGYEQYF
TRBJ2-5,-,TRBV25-1,CASSDPPGQVVDRETQHF
TRBJ1-1,few,TRBV6-2/TRBV6-3,CASSSSGVAEAFF
TRBJ2-5,many,TRBV4-2,CASSPEGVQETQYF
TRBJ2-1,few,TRBV5-6,CASSWDNEQFF
TRBJ1-5,few,TRBV27,CASRETGVGQPQHF
TRBJ2-5,-,TRBV11-2,CASSIGRAETQYF
TRBJ1-1,few,TRBV6-2/TRBV6-3,CASSLDTDTEAFF
TRBJ2-1,many,TRBV6-2/TRBV6-3,CASSYSPTSGLFNEQFF
TRBJ2-2,-,TRBV7-9,CASSYLEGRTGELFF
TRBJ2-1,few,TRBV5-1,CASSQDRGNNEQFF
TRBJ2-7,few,TRBV7-8,CASRQGIQTYEQYF
TRBJ2-7,many,TRBV29-1,CSVFYYEQYF
TRBJ2-1,few,TRBV7-2,CASSLERSSNEQFF
TRBJ2-5,many,TRBV29-1,CSVEGGQLAGETQYF
TRBJ2-1,-,TRBV7-9,CASSPYAWSNNEQFF
TRBJ2-1,few,TRBV24-1,CATSDPGQGVVDEQFF
TRBJ1-1,-,TRBV6-1,CASSVLGPNTEAFF
TRBJ1-4,many,TRBV28,CASSTGALNEKLFF
TRBJ2-2,many,TRBV6-1,CASRRGASGELFF
TRBJ2-5,many,TRBV6-2/TRBV6-3,CASSPGLADQETQYF
TRBJ1-5,many,TRBV6-2/TRBV6-3,CASKRTGVNQPQHF
TRBJ2-1,-,TRBV3-1,CAFSLRQVVTRPTGEQFF
TRBJ2-3,-,TRBV21-1,CASSKAWTSGSPDTQYF
TRBJ2-1,few,TRBV2,CASSRGRAFNEQFF
TRBJ1-2,few,TRBV18,CASSPNDSGYGYTF
TRBJ1-6,-,TRBV3-1,CASRFSQGAYSPLHF
TRBJ2-5,-,TRBV3-1,CASCQGTRDGETQYF
TRBJ2-1,few,TRBV27,CASSTTTSGTVYNEQFF
TRBJ1-2,-,TRBV7-9,CASSLDLSSGGYGYTF